This T cell receptor beta chain was profiled in a study of human T cells and chemical hapten exposure. This clonotype was detected only a few times. Its specificity is unknown. Time point denoted: patch test 1, 2 weeks after DPC sensitization. Described treatment: therapeutic diphenylcyclopropenone sensitization with weekly scalp DPC. General study findings and limits: A positive correlation with patch test score was found for PT1 expanded TCR counts. Controls formed significantly fewer large CDR3 similarity clusters than expanded TCRs did. As the donors had alopecia, their immune response may differ from healthy people's.

Individual cDNA molecules received unique molecular identifiers in the library. TCRdb ran MiXCR on the RACE reads and lists one entry per CDR3 protein. The table shows some 340,000 distinct CDR3 sequences, with under 8% occurring only once. The CDR3 has 15 residues. In germline, CDR1 is MNHEY, CDR2 SVGEGT. Trimming cost V 2 bases and J 2 bases, with 10 bases left between them. V is TRBV6-2 or TRBV6-3 and J is TRBJ2-1, with D possibly called TRBD1 or TRBD2 (5 bases each). This specimen consisted of whole blood, obtained in connection with sensitization to the hapten diphenylcyclopropenone (DPC). This clonotype was sampled from a woman aged 18-29 years with alopecia areata. Some clones in this sample may be carry-over from other donors' samples. CDR3 nucleotide sequence: TGTGCCAGCAGTTACGAGTGGGGGACCTACAATGAGCAGTTCTTC. This codes for CASSYEWGTYNEQFF.